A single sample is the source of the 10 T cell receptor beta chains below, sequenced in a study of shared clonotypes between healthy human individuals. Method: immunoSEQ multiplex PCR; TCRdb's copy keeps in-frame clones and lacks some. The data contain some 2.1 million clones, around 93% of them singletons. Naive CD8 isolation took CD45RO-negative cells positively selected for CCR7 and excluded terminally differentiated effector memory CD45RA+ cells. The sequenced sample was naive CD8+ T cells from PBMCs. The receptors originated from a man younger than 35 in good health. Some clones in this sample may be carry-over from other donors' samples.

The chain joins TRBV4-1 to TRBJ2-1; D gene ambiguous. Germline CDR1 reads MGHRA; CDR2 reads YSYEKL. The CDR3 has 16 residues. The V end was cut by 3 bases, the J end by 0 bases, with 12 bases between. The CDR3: CASSHRTVSSYNEQFF. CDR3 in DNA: TGCGCCAGCAGCCATCGGACGGTAAGCTCCTACAATGAGCAGTTCTTC.

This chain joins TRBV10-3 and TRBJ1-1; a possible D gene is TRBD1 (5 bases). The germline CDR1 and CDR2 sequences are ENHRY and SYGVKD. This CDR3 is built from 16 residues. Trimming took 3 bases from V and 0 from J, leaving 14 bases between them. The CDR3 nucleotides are TGTGCCATCAGTGATCGGGGGGGACCGATGAACACTGAAGCTTTCTTT. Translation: CAISDRGGPMNTEAFF.

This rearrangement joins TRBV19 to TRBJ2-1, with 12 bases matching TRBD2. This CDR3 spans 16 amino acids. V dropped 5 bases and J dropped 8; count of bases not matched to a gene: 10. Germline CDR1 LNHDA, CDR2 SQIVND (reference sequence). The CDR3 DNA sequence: TGTGCCAGTAGTTGGAGGCTAGCGGGAGGGCGGGATGAGCAGTTCTTC. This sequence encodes CASSWRLAGGRDEQFF.

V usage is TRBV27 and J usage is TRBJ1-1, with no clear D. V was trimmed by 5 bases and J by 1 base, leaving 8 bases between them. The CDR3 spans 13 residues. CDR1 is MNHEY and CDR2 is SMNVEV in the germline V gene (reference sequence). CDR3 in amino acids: CASSPVANTEAFF. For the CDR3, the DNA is TGTGCCAGCAGTCCCGTGGCGAACACTGAAGCTTTCTTT.

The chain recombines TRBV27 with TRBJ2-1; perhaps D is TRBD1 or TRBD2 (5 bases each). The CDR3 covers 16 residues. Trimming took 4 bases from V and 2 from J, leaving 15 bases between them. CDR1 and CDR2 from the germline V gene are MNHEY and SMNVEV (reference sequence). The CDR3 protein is CASSSFSGDPYNEQFF. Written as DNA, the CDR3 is TGTGCCAGCAGTTCCTTTTCCGGGGACCCCTACAATGAGCAGTTCTTC.

Written as DNA, the CDR3 is TGTGCCAGCAGCCCTAGTTCCCCCACTGGACAGGATCGGAATGGCTACACCTTC. It specifies CASSPSSPTGQDRNGYTF. The V call is TRBV9, the J call TRBJ1-2; the match to TRBD1 covers 7 bases. CDR3 size: 18 residues. In germline, CDR1 is SGDLS, CDR2 YYNGEE. V was clipped by 4 bases and J by 6 bases; unmatched bases: 21.

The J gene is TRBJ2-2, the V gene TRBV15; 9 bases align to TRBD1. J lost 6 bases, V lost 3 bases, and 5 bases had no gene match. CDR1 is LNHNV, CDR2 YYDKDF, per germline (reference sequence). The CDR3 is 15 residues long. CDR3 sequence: CATSRDRGMAGELFF. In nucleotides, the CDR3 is TGTGCCACCAGCAGGGACAGGGGTATGGCCGGGGAGCTGTTTTTT. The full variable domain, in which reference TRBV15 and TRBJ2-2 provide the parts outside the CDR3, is DAMVIQNPRYQVTQFGKPVTLSCSQTLNHNVMYWYQQKSSQAPKLLFHYYDKDFNNEADTPDNFQSRRPNTSFCFLDIRSPGLGDTAMYLCATSRDRGMAGELFFGEGSRLTVL.

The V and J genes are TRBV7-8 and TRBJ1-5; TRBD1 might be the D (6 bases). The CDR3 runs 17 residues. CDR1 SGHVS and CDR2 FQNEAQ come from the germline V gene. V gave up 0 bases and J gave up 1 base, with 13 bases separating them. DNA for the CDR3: TGTGCCAGCAGCTTAGCGCTTGGAGGGGGGAGCAATCAGCCCCAGCATTTT. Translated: CASSLALGGGSNQPQHF.

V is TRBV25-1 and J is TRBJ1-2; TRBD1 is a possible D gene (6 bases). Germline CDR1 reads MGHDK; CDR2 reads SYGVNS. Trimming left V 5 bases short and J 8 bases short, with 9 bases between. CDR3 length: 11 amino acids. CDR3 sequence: CASSRGTGYTF. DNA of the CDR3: TGTGCCAGCAGTAGGGGGACCGGCTACACCTTC.

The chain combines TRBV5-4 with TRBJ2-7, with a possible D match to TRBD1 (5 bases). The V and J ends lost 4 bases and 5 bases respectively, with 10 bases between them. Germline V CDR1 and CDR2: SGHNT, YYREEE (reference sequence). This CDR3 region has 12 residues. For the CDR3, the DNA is TGTGCCAGCAGCCCCGACAGTAACGAGCAGTACTTC. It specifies CASSPDSNEQYF.